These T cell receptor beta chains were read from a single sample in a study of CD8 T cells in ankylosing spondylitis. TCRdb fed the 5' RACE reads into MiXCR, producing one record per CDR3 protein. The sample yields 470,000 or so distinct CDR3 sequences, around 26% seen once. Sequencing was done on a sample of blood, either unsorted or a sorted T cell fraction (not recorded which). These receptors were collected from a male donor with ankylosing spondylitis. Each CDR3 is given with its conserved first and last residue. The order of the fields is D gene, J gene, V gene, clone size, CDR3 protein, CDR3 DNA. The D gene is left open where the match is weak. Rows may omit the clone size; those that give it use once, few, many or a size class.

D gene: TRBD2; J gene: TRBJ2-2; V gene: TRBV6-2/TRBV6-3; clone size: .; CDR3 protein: CASSYPPSGILNTGELFF; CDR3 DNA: TGTGCCAGCAGCTACCCGCCTAGCGGGATACTGAACACCGGGGAGCTGTTTTTT
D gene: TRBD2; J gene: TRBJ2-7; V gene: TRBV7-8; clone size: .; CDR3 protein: CASSRTGLEYEQYF; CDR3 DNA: TGTGCCAGCAGCAGGACGGGACTAGAGTACGAGCAGTACTTC
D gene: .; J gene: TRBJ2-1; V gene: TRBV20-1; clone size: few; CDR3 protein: CSARKDQNNEQFF; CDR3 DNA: TGCAGTGCTAGAAAGGACCAAAACAATGAGCAGTTCTTC
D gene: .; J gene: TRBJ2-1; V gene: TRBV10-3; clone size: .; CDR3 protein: CAISESGRGNEQFF; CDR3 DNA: TGTGCCATCAGTGAGTCGGGCAGAGGCAATGAGCAGTTCTTC
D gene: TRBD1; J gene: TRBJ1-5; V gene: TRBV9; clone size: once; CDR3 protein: CASSVGGGRGEPQHF; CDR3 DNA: TGTGCCAGCAGCGTAGGAGGGGGCCGAGGTGAGCCCCAGCATTTT
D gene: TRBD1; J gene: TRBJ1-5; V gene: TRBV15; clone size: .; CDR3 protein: CATSRGQGNQPQHF; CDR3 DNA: TGTGCCACCAGCAGAGGACAGGGGAATCAGCCCCAGCATTTT
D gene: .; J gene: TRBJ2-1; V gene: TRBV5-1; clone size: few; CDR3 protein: CASSGGTDNEQFF; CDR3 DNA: TGCGCCAGCAGCGGGGGGACGGACAATGAGCAGTTCTTC
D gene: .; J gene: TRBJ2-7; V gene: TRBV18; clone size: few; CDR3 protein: CASSPARRAYEQYF; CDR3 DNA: TGTGCCAGCTCACCAGCTAGGAGAGCCTACGAGCAGTACTTC
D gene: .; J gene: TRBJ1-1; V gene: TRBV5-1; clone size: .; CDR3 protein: CASSITGITEAFF; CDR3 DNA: TGCGCCAGCAGCATAACAGGGATCACTGAAGCTTTCTTT
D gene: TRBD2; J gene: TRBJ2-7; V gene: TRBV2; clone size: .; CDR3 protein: CASSPGLAVSYEQYF; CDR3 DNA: TGTGCCAGCAGCCCGGGACTAGCGGTCTCCTACGAGCAGTACTTC
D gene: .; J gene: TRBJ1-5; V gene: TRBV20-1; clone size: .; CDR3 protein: CSAGRGNQPQHF; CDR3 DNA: TGCAGTGCTGGTCGTGGAAATCAGCCCCAGCATTTT
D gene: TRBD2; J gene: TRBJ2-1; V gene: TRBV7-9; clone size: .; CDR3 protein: CASSLDLAGDLNEQFF; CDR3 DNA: TGTGCCAGCAGCTTAGATCTAGCGGGAGATCTCAATGAGCAGTTCTTC
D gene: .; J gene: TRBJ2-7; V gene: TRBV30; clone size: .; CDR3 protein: CAWITGYEQYF; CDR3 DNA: TGTGCCTGGATCACAGGGTACGAGCAGTACTTC
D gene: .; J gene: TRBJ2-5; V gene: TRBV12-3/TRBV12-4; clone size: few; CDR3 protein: CASSVGTGETQYF; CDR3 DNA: TGTGCCAGCAGTGTGGGGACCGGAGAGACCCAGTACTTC
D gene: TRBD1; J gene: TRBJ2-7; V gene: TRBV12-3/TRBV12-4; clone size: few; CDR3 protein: CASSFIGQGYEQYF; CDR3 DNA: TGTGCCAGCAGTTTTATCGGACAGGGCTACGAGCAGTACTTC
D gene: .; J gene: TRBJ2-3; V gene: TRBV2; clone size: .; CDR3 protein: CAIRRESLTDTQYF; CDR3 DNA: TGTGCCATCCGCCGGGAGTCACTCACAGATACGCAGTATTTT
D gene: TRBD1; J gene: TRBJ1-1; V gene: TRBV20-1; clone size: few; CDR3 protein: CSASKPWKTGTGILTTEAFF; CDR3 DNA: TGCAGTGCTAGCAAACCCTGGAAAACCGGGACAGGGATTTTGACCACTGAAGCTTTCTTT
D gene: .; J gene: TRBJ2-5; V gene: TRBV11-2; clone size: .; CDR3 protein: CASKVATNSYQETQYF; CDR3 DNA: TGTGCCAGCAAGGTGGCGACCAACTCATACCAAGAGACCCAGTACTTC
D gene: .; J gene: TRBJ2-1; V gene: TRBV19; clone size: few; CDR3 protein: CASGVLDRLEQFF; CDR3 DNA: TGTGCCAGTGGGGTCTTAGACAGGCTCGAGCAGTTCTTC
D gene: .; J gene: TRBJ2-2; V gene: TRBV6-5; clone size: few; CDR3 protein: CASRYPTGELFF; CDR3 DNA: TGTGCCAGCAGATATCCCACCGGGGAGCTGTTTTTT
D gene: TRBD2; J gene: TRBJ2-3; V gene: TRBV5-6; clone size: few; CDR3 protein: CASARLAGTDTQYF; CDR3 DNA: TGTGCCAGCGCCCGACTAGCGGGGACAGATACGCAGTATTTT
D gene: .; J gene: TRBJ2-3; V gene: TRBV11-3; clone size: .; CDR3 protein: CASMEGAGTDTQYF; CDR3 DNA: TGTGCCAGCATGGAGGGAGCAGGGACAGATACGCAGTATTTT
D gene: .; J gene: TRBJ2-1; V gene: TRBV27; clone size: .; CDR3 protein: CASSLSYPKVQFF; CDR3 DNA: TGTGCCAGCAGTTTATCCTATCCTAAAGTGCAGTTCTTC
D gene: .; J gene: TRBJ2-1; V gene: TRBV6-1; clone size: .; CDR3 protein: CASSEQRTDYNEQFF; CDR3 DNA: TGTGCCAGCAGTGAGCAGAGGACGGATTACAATGAGCAGTTCTTC
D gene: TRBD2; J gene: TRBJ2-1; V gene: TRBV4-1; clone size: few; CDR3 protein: CASSHPSGGNYNEQFF; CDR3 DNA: TGCGCCAGCAGCCACCCTAGCGGGGGAAACTACAATGAGCAGTTCTTC
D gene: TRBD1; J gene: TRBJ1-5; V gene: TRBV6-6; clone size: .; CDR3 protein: CASTLQGSQPQHF; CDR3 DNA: TGTGCCAGCACCCTACAGGGGAGTCAGCCCCAGCATTTT
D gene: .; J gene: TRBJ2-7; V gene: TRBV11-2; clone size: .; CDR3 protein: CASSLDEDGSYEQYF; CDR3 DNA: TGTGCCAGCAGCTTAGATGAGGACGGGAGTTACGAGCAGTACTTC
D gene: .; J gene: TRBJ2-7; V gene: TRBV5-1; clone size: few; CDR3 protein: CASRSTGDTYEQYF; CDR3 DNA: TGCGCCAGCAGATCGACAGGCGACACCTACGAGCAGTACTTC
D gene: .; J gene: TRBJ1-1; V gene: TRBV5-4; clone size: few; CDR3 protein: CASSFSGTGREAFF; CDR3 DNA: TGTGCCAGCAGCTTCTCGGGGACGGGGAGGGAAGCTTTCTTT
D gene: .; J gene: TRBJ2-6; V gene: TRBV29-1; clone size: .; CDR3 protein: CSVGTGPRRANVLTF; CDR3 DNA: TGCAGCGTGGGGACCGGGCCCCGGAGGGCCAACGTCCTGACTTTC
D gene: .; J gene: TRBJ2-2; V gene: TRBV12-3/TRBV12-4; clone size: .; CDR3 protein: CASSPRRGVNTGELFF; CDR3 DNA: TGTGCCAGCAGCCCTAGGAGGGGCGTGAACACCGGGGAGCTGTTTTTT
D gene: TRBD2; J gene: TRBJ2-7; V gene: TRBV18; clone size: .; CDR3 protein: CASSPGLVSYEQYF; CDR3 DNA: TGTGCCAGCTCGCCGGGACTAGTATCCTACGAGCAGTACTTC
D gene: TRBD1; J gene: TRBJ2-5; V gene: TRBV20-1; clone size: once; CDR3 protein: CSARRQGAYQETQYF; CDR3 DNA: TGCAGTGCTAGACGTCAGGGGGCCTACCAAGAGACCCAGTACTTC
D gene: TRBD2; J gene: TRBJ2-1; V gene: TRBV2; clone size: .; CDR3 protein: CASKGTSGYNEQFF; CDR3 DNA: TGTGCCAGCAAGGGGACTAGCGGATACAATGAGCAGTTCTTC
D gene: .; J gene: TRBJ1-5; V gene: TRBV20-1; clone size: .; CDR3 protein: CSAVTGNQPQHF; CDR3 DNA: TGCAGTGCTGTTACGGGTAATCAGCCCCAGCATTTT
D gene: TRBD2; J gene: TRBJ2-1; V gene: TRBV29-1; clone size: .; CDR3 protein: CSVSAGAYNEQFF; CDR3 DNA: TGCAGCGTGAGTGCGGGGGCCTACAATGAGCAGTTCTTC
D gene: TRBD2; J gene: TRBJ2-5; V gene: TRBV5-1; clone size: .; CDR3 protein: CASSSQTSGRETQYF; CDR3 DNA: TGCGCCAGCAGCTCCCAGACTAGCGGGCGAGAGACCCAGTACTTC
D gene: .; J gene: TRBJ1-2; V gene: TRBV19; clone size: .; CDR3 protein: CASSIWSGRNYGYTF; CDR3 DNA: TGTGCCAGTAGTATATGGTCCGGGAGGAACTATGGCTACACCTTC
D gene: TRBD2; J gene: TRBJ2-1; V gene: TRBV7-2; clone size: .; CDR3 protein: CASSLRLAGKSEQFF; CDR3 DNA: TGTGCCAGCAGCTTAAGGCTAGCGGGAAAGAGTGAGCAGTTCTTC
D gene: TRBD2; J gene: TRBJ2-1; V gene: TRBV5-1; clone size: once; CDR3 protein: CASSIAPSGRAFSYNEQFF; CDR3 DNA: TGCGCCAGCTCGATCGCACCTAGCGGGAGGGCCTTCTCCTACAATGAGCAGTTCTTC
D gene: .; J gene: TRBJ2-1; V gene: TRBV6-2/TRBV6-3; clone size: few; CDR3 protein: CASSNRGPLVGYNEQFF; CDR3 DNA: TGTGCCAGCAGTAACCGGGGGCCCCTTGTGGGATACAATGAGCAGTTCTTC
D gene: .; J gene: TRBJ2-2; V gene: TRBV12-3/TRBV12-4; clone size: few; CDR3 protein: CASSLGLPGELFF; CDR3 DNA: TGTGCCAGCAGTTTGGGCCTACCGGGGGAGCTGTTTTTT
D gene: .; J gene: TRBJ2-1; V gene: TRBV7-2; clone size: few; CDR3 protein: CASSSPDLAYNEQFF; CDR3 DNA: TGTGCCAGCAGCTCCCCGGACTTAGCCTACAATGAGCAGTTCTTC
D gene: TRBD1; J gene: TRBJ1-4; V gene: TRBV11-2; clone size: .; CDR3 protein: CASSLDRGTEKLFF; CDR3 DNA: TGTGCCAGCAGCTTGGACAGGGGTACTGAAAAACTGTTTTTT
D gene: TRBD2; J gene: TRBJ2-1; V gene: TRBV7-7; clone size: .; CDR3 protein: CASSPGWGLEMDVPHEQFF; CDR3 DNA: TGTGCCAGCAGCCCAGGATGGGGACTAGAAATGGATGTCCCCCATGAGCAGTTCTTC
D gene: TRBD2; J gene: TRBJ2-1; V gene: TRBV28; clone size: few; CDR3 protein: CASSYILGLAGVNEQFF; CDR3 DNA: TGTGCCAGCAGTTACATCCTGGGGCTAGCGGGAGTAAATGAGCAGTTCTTC